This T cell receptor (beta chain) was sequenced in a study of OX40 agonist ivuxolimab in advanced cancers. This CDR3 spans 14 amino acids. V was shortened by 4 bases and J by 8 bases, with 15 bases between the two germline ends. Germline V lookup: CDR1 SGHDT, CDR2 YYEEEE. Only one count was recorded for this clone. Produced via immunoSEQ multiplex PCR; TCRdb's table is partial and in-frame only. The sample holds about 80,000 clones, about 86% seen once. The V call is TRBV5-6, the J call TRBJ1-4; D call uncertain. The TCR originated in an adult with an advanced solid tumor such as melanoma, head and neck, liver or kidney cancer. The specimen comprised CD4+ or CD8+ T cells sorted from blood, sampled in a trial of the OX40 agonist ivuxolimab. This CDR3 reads CASSTDVYGEKLFF. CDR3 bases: TGTGCCAGCAGCACCGACGTATATGGGGAAAAACTGTTTTTT.